This is a list of T cell receptor beta chains from one sample in a study of T-cell memory formation after mild COVID-19. One entry per CDR3 protein, called by TCRdb with MiXCR from the 5' RACE reads. The table lists about 320,000 distinct CDR3 sequences, over 11% of them singletons. The sample taken for sequencing was PBMCs or a T cell subset sorted from them (not recorded which). Receptor source: a young man who had mild COVID-19 (a few samples of this study predate the infection). Cell type and time point are not known. The CDR3 runs from the conserved cysteine through the conserved F or W.

j_gene: TRBJ2-1; v_gene: TRBV29-1; CDR3aa: CSVAVAIGNEQFF
j_gene: TRBJ2-2; v_gene: TRBV7-2; CDR3aa: CASSARVTGELFF
j_gene: TRBJ2-7; v_gene: TRBV7-2; CDR3aa: CASSSNRDSYEQYF
j_gene: TRBJ2-5; v_gene: TRBV7-9; CDR3aa: CASSLYALQETQYF
j_gene: TRBJ2-1; v_gene: TRBV28; CDR3aa: CASRDRTSGTLWQFF
j_gene: TRBJ1-2; v_gene: TRBV5-6; CDR3aa: CASSLGQGGGYTF
j_gene: TRBJ2-5; v_gene: TRBV10-2; CDR3aa: CATGTSGGQETQYF
j_gene: TRBJ1-2; v_gene: TRBV7-2; CDR3aa: CASRGGGPPSRTF
j_gene: TRBJ2-3; v_gene: TRBV12-3/TRBV12-4; CDR3aa: CASSSYSGVFTDTQYF
j_gene: TRBJ2-7; v_gene: TRBV7-2; CDR3aa: CASSSRSRGPYEQYF
j_gene: TRBJ1-2; v_gene: TRBV6-5; CDR3aa: CASSLRPTGGDGYTF
j_gene: TRBJ1-4; v_gene: TRBV25-1; CDR3aa: CASRDATNEKLFF